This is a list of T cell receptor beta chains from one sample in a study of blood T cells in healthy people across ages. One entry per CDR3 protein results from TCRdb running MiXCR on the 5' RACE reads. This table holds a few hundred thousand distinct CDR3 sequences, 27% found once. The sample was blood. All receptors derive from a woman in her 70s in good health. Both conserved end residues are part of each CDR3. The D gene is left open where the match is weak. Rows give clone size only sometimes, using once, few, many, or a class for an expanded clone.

CDR3: CASSQARLASDNEQFF
DNA: TGCGCCAGCAGCCAAGCTAGACTAGCGTCAGACAATGAGCAGTTCTTC
size: few
D: TRBD2
J: TRBJ2-1
length: 16
V: TRBV4-3

CDR3: CSVEDSVPYGYTF
DNA: TGCAGCGTTGAGGACAGTGTGCCCTATGGCTACACCTTC
size: .
D: .
J: TRBJ1-2
length: 13
V: TRBV29-1

CDR3: CASSPRDRNTEAFF
DNA: TGTGCCAGCAGCCCCCGGGACAGGAACACTGAAGCTTTCTTT
size: .
D: TRBD1
J: TRBJ1-1
length: 14
V: TRBV7-8

CDR3: CANSVRGSKGDTQYF
DNA: TGTGCCAACAGTGTGCGGGGGTCTAAGGGGGATACGCAGTATTTT
size: .
D: TRBD2
J: TRBJ2-3
length: 15
V: TRBV9

CDR3: CASSRVGGYEQYF
DNA: TGTGCCAGCAGTAGAGTCGGCGGCTACGAGCAGTACTTC
size: .
D: .
J: TRBJ2-7
length: 13
V: TRBV28

CDR3: CASGTGGANTEAFF
DNA: TGTGCCAGCGGGACAGGGGGCGCGAACACTGAAGCTTTCTTT
size: many
D: TRBD1
J: TRBJ1-1
length: 14
V: TRBV7-2

CDR3: CASSVGTARTQYF
DNA: TGTGCCAGCAGCGTTGGGACTGCTCGGACCCAGTACTTC
size: .
D: .
J: TRBJ2-5
length: 13
V: TRBV7-9

CDR3: CSARLAGQETQYF
DNA: TGCAGTGCTAGATTAGCGGGACAAGAGACCCAGTACTTC
size: .
D: TRBD2
J: TRBJ2-5
length: 13
V: TRBV20-1

CDR3: CASSQETYYPYEQYF
DNA: TGCGCCAGCAGCCAAGAAACCTACTACCCCTACGAGCAGTACTTC
size: .
D: .
J: TRBJ2-7
length: 15
V: TRBV4-3

CDR3: CASSQDRLGIPGVPQETQYF
DNA: TGTGCCAGCAGCCAAGATCGACTGGGAATTCCGGGGGTGCCCCAAGAGACCCAGTACTTC
size: .
D: .
J: TRBJ2-5
length: 20
V: TRBV4-2

CDR3: CASSLWVTEQYF
DNA: TGTGCCAGCAGTTTATGGGTAACCGAGCAGTACTTC
size: few
D: .
J: TRBJ2-7
length: 12
V: TRBV12-3/TRBV12-4

CDR3: CSAFVSGGDGVKDTQYF
DNA: TGCAGTGCTTTCGTGTCAGGGGGGGATGGTGTTAAAGATACGCAGTATTTT
size: .
D: .
J: TRBJ2-3
length: 17
V: TRBV20-1

CDR3: CSAHLAGGGFNEQFF
DNA: TGCAGTGCTCATTTAGCGGGAGGGGGGTTCAATGAGCAGTTCTTC
size: few
D: TRBD2
J: TRBJ2-1
length: 15
V: TRBV20-1

CDR3: CSADPGLVVQETQYF
DNA: TGCAGTGCTGACCCGGGACTAGTGGTTCAAGAGACCCAGTACTTC
size: .
D: TRBD2
J: TRBJ2-5
length: 15
V: TRBV20-1

CDR3: CASSSGLRTLTDTQYF
DNA: TGCGCCAGCAGCTCCGGACTACGAACCCTTACAGATACGCAGTATTTT
size: few
D: .
J: TRBJ2-3
length: 16
V: TRBV5-1

CDR3: CASSQDDYGYTF
DNA: TGCGCCAGCAGCCAAGATGACTATGGCTACACCTTC
size: .
D: .
J: TRBJ1-2
length: 12
V: TRBV4-1

CDR3: CASRRGSSSYEQYF
DNA: TGTGCCAGCCGTAGGGGCAGTAGCTCCTACGAGCAGTACTTC
size: many
D: .
J: TRBJ2-7
length: 14
V: TRBV28

CDR3: CASSRTSGSRTDTQYF
DNA: TGTGCCAGCAGTCGGACTAGCGGGAGCCGCACAGATACGCAGTATTTT
size: few
D: TRBD2
J: TRBJ2-3
length: 16
V: TRBV28

CDR3: CASSLSLIRETQYF
DNA: TGTGCCAGCAGCTTGAGTCTTATACGGGAGACCCAGTACTTC
size: few
D: .
J: TRBJ2-5
length: 14
V: TRBV11-2

CDR3: CSALGTANTGELFF
DNA: TGCAGTGCCTTAGGGACAGCGAACACCGGGGAGCTGTTTTTT
size: few
D: TRBD1
J: TRBJ2-2
length: 14
V: TRBV20-1

CDR3: CASSPGRSSYGYTF
DNA: TGTGCCAGCAGCCCGGGACGGTCAAGCTATGGCTACACCTTC
size: .
D: .
J: TRBJ1-2
length: 14
V: TRBV7-2

CDR3: CASSLRVSDEQFF
DNA: TGTGCCAGCAGTCTTCGGGTCTCGGATGAGCAGTTCTTC
size: .
D: .
J: TRBJ2-1
length: 13
V: TRBV28

CDR3: CSVRQGMYNEQFF
DNA: TGCAGCGTCCGACAGGGCATGTACAATGAGCAGTTCTTC
size: few
D: TRBD1
J: TRBJ2-1
length: 13
V: TRBV29-1

CDR3: CSVVAPSYEQYF
DNA: TGCAGCGTTGTGGCCCCTAGCTACGAGCAGTACTTC
size: once
D: .
J: TRBJ2-7
length: 12
V: TRBV29-1

CDR3: CAIKVTQYRETQYF
DNA: TGTGCCATCAAAGTTACCCAGTACCGAGAGACCCAGTACTTC
size: .
D: .
J: TRBJ2-5
length: 14
V: TRBV10-3

CDR3: CASSVAGANEKLFF
DNA: TGTGCCAGCAGCGTAGCAGGGGCTAATGAAAAACTGTTTTTT
size: .
D: .
J: TRBJ1-4
length: 14
V: TRBV9

CDR3: CASSHRTGGSTGELFF
DNA: TGTGCCAGCAGCCACCGGACAGGGGGAAGCACCGGGGAGCTGTTTTTT
size: few
D: TRBD1
J: TRBJ2-2
length: 16
V: TRBV3-1

CDR3: CASSFNPPGQGLTGELFF
DNA: TGCGCCAGCAGCTTCAACCCTCCGGGACAGGGTTTAACCGGGGAGCTGTTTTTT
size: .
D: TRBD1
J: TRBJ2-2
length: 18
V: TRBV5-1

CDR3: CASSMSTGVTDAQYF
DNA: TGTGCCAGCAGCATGTCGACAGGAGTCACAGATGCGCAGTATTTT
size: .
D: .
J: TRBJ2-3
length: 15
V: TRBV7-2

CDR3: CASSLGLAPNEQFF
DNA: TGCGCCAGCAGCTTGGGACTAGCGCCCAATGAGCAGTTCTTC
size: many
D: TRBD2
J: TRBJ2-1
length: 14
V: TRBV5-1

CDR3: CASSLDSTGQEKLFF
DNA: TGTGCCAGCAGCTTAGATTCGACAGGGCAGGAAAAACTGTTTTTT
size: few
D: TRBD1
J: TRBJ1-4
length: 15
V: TRBV7-2

CDR3: CASSRGVQATISYEQYF
DNA: TGTGCCAGCAGTCGGGGGGTACAGGCTACTATAAGCTACGAGCAGTACTTC
size: .
D: TRBD2
J: TRBJ2-7
length: 17
V: TRBV28

CDR3: CAGSADRGETQYF
DNA: TGTGCCGGCAGCGCGGACAGGGGAGAGACCCAGTACTTC
size: .
D: TRBD1
J: TRBJ2-5
length: 13
V: TRBV7-3

CDR3: CASSPPRESSYNEQFF
DNA: TGTGCCAGCTCACCACCCCGAGAGAGCTCCTACAATGAGCAGTTCTTC
size: .
D: .
J: TRBJ2-1
length: 16
V: TRBV18

CDR3: CACSLAGGTDTQYF
DNA: TGTGCCTGCAGCTTAGCGGGAGGGACAGATACGCAGTATTTT
size: .
D: TRBD2
J: TRBJ2-3
length: 14
V: TRBV11-3

CDR3: CASSLSSGEGPPHEQYF
DNA: TGTGCCAGCAGTTTATCAAGTGGGGAGGGTCCTCCCCACGAGCAGTACTTC
size: .
D: TRBD2
J: TRBJ2-7
length: 17
V: TRBV27

CDR3: CASSLRPGQGAEKLFF
DNA: TGCGCCAGCAGCTTACGCCCGGGACAGGGGGCTGAAAAACTGTTTTTT
size: .
D: TRBD1
J: TRBJ1-4
length: 16
V: TRBV5-1

CDR3: CSARDPGQAKNSPLHF
DNA: TGCAGTGCTAGAGACCCGGGACAAGCGAAGAATTCACCCCTCCACTTT
size: .
D: .
J: TRBJ1-6
length: 16
V: TRBV20-1

CDR3: CASSESPYEQYF
DNA: TGCGCCAGCAGTGAGTCCCCCTACGAGCAGTACTTC
size: few
D: .
J: TRBJ2-7
length: 12
V: TRBV10-2

CDR3: CASSLAGSASYEQYF
DNA: TGCGCCAGCAGCTTGGCAGGGTCAGCATCTTACGAGCAGTACTTC
size: .
D: .
J: TRBJ2-7
length: 15
V: TRBV5-1

CDR3: CASSSKREGIYEQYF
DNA: TGTGCCAGCAGTTCGAAGCGGGAGGGCATCTACGAGCAGTACTTC
size: few
D: TRBD2
J: TRBJ2-7
length: 15
V: TRBV28

CDR3: CASSSGLSETQYF
DNA: TGCGCCAGCAGCTCGGGCCTTTCAGAGACCCAGTACTTC
size: few
D: .
J: TRBJ2-5
length: 13
V: TRBV5-1

CDR3: CASSLTPGLAFQETQYF
DNA: TGCGCCAGCAGCCTTACTCCGGGACTAGCGTTCCAAGAGACCCAGTACTTC
size: few
D: TRBD2
J: TRBJ2-5
length: 17
V: TRBV4-1

CDR3: CSARASPYEQFF
DNA: TGCAGTGCTAGGGCTTCCCCATATGAGCAGTTCTTC
size: .
D: .
J: TRBJ2-1
length: 12
V: TRBV20-1

CDR3: CASSQRRTGPNEQYF
DNA: TGCGCCAGCAGCCAAAGGAGAACAGGGCCGAACGAGCAGTACTTC
size: few
D: .
J: TRBJ2-7
length: 15
V: TRBV4-3